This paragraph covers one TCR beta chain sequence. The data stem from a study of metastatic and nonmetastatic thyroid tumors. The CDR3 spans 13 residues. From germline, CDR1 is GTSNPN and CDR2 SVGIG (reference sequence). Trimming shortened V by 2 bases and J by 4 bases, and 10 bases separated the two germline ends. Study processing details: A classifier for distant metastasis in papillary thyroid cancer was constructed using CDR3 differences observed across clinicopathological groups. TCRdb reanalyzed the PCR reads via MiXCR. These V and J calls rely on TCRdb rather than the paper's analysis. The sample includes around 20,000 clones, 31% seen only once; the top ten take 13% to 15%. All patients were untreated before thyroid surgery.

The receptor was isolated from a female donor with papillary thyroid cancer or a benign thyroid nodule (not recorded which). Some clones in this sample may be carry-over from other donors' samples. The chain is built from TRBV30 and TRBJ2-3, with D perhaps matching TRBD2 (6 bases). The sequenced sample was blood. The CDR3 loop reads CAWSRGTADTQYF. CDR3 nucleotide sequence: TGTGCCTGGAGTCGGGGGACCGCAGATACGCAGTATTTT.